A single sample gave rise to the 30 T cell receptor beta chains below, sequenced in a study of early T cells in non-severe SARS-CoV-2 infection. TCRdb used MiXCR to reprocess the 5' RACE reads, holding one entry per CDR3 protein. The repertoire holds roughly 20,000 distinct CDR3 sequences, with over 5.5% as singletons. Source: whole blood, taken at baseline. The receptors shown here come from an adult who was a healthcare worker with PCR-confirmed SARS-CoV-2 infection or an uninfected control (not recorded which).

This clonotype showed up many times. The V gene is TRBV24-1, the J gene TRBJ1-5, with 7 bases matching TRBD1. The V gene end was trimmed by 5 bases and the J gene end by 3 bases; junction bases not matched to a gene: 3. Germline CDR1 is KGHDR and CDR2 is SFDVKD. There are 14 residues in the CDR3. The CDR3 here is CATSGGTANQPQHF. The CDR3 nucleotides read TGTGCCACCAGTGGAGGGACAGCCAATCAGCCCCAGCATTTT.

Ten or more counts support this clonotype. The V gene is TRBV7-2, the J gene TRBJ2-4; no clear D gene. Germline-derived CDR1 and CDR2 are SGHTA and FQGNSA. The CDR3 totals 15 residues. V shed 2 bases and J shed 0 bases, with 8 bases lying between them. CDR3 nucleotides: TGTGCCAGCAGCTTACGCACACTAGCCAAAAACATTCAGTACTTC. It is translated as CASSLRTLAKNIQYF.

Ten or more counts support this clonotype. The gene calls are TRBV9 and TRBJ1-2, with 7 bases aligning to TRBD1. The CDR3 has 14 residues. CDR1 SGDLS and CDR2 YYNGEE come from the germline V gene. V shed 1 base and J 5 bases; nucleotides not matched to a gene: 5. The CDR3 DNA reads TGTGCCAGCAGCGTACCGGGACAGCTTTATGGCTACACCTTC. Protein sequence: CASSVPGQLYGYTF. Variable domain in full (rest from reference TRBV9 and TRBJ1-2): DSGVTQTPKHLITATGQRVTLRCSPRSGDLSVYWYQQSLDQGLQFLIQYYNGEERAKGNILERFSAQQFPDLHSELNLSSLELGDSALYFCASSVPGQLYGYTFGSGTRLTVV.

This clonotype showed up many times. The rearrangement links TRBV5-1 to TRBJ2-7, with D uncertain. Germline V CDR1 and CDR2: SGHRS, YFSETQ. The CDR3 spans 12 residues. Between the trimmed V and J ends, which lost 7 bases and 2 bases, there was a span of 10 bases. CDR3 coding DNA: TGCGCCAGCCGGTTTGAAGCCTACGAGCAGTACTTC. Protein: CASRFEAYEQYF. The variable domain in full, with the rest retrieved from reference TRBV5-1 and TRBJ2-7, is KAGVTQTPRYLIKTRGQQVTLSCSPISGHRSVSWYQQTPGQGLQFLFEYFSETQRNKGNFPGRFSGRQFSNSRSEMNVSTLELGDSALYLCASRFEAYEQYFGPGTRLTVT.

The table lists this clonotype with a few counts. The rearrangement joins TRBV19 to TRBJ2-4; 7 nucleotides agree with TRBD2. CDR1 is LNHDA, CDR2 SQIVND, per germline (reference sequence). The V segment lost 6 bases and the J segment 3 bases; nucleotides outside the gene matches: 5. The CDR3 is 14 residues long. The CDR3: CASRGGGGKNIQYF. The CDR3 DNA sequence: TGTGCCAGTAGAGGAGGCGGGGGCAAAAACATTCAGTACTTC.

CDR3 sequence (DNA): TGTGCCATCAGTGAAGGGCCCCAGACAGGGGAGACCCAGTACTTC. Translation gives CAISEGPQTGETQYF. J is TRBJ2-5 and V is TRBV10-3; 7 bases are a match to TRBD1. J gave up 5 bases and V 3 bases, and 9 bases lay outside the gene matches. Germline V CDR1 and CDR2: ENHRY, SYGVKD. The CDR3 has 15 amino acids.

This clonotype was detected only a few times. The chain links TRBV7-2 to TRBJ2-7, with D uncertain. The CDR3 consists of 13 residues. Trimming took 3 bases from V and 0 from J, leaving 6 bases between them. In germline, CDR1 is SGHTA, CDR2 FQGNSA. CDR3 sequence: CASSFLGSYEQYF. Written as DNA, the CDR3 is TGTGCCAGCAGCTTTCTGGGCTCCTACGAGCAGTACTTC.

This clonotype is labeled as medium-sized. The rearrangement joins TRBV7-8 to TRBJ1-2; 7 nucleotides agree with TRBD1. V was pared by 1 base and J by 7 bases, with 9 bases of the junction left unmatched. Looked up from germline, CDR1 is SGHVS and CDR2 is FQNEAQ. The CDR3 runs 15 residues. CDR3 nucleotides: TGTGCCAGCAGCTTAGAGAGAGGACAGGCGGCTGGCTACACCTTC. Protein: CASSLERGQAAGYTF.

This clonotype was observed a few times. The chain recombines TRBV10-3 with TRBJ2-7; D ambiguous. V lost 2 bases and J lost 1, with 9 bases in between. The CDR3 is made up of 14 amino acids. The germline gives CDR1 ENHRY, CDR2 SYGVKD. Here the CDR3 reads CAISEETRSYEQYF. The CDR3 region has the DNA TGTGCCATCAGTGAGGAAACGAGGTCCTACGAGCAGTACTTC.

This clonotype showed up many times. V and J are TRBV7-3 and TRBJ2-3; D may be TRBD1 (6 bases). Between the trimmed V and J ends, which lost 4 bases and 2 bases, there was a span of 10 bases. Germline CDR1 reads SGHTA; CDR2 reads FQGTGA. The CDR3 loop spans 14 amino acids. This CDR3 is CASSSSGVTDTQYF. In DNA, the CDR3 is TGTGCCAGCAGCTCTTCAGGGGTCACAGATACGCAGTATTTT.

This clonotype was seen a few times. The V and J genes are TRBV4-3 and TRBJ2-7, with TRBD1 as a possible D gene (5 bases). This CDR3 has 14 residues. V lost 4 bases, J lost 0 bases, and 10 bases lay in between. CDR1 is LGHNA, CDR2 YSLEER, per germline. CDR3 sequence (DNA): TGCGCCAGCAGCCGCGACAGTAACTCCTACGAGCAGTACTTC. Amino acids: CASSRDSNSYEQYF.

This clonotype was observed a handful of times. The gene calls are TRBV29-1 and TRBJ1-2; D may be TRBD1 (6 bases). CDR3 length equals 14 residues. Germline CDR1 SQVTM, CDR2 ANQGSEA. Trimming left V 0 bases short and J 7 bases short, with 15 bases between. This CDR3 is CSVEEREQGIGYTF. CDR3 bases: TGCAGCGTTGAAGAAAGGGAGCAGGGGATTGGCTACACCTTC. Looking up the rest from reference TRBV29-1 and TRBJ1-2 gives the full variable domain: SAVISQKPSRDICQRGTSLTIQCQVDSQVTMMFWYRQQPGQSLTLIATANQGSEATYESGFVIDKFPISRPNLTFSTLTVSNMSPEDSSIYLCSVEEREQGIGYTFGSGTRLTVV.

This clonotype was detected ten times or more. This sequence joins TRBV6-2 or TRBV6-3 and TRBJ2-1; D is unclear. Trimming took 0 bases from V and 6 from J, leaving 6 bases between them. The CDR3 contains 13 residues. CDR1 is MNHEY and CDR2 is SVGEGT in the germline V gene. CDR3 coding DNA: TGTGCCAGCAGTTACTCCTACAGCAATGAGCAGTTCTTC. Encoded protein: CASSYSYSNEQFF.

This clonotype occurred a few times. V is TRBV5-1 and J is TRBJ1-4; weak D call: TRBD1 (5 bases). V was cut by 2 bases and J by 14 bases, with 16 bases left in between. CDR1 is SGHRS and CDR2 is YFSETQ in the germline V gene. This CDR3 region has 13 residues. CDR3 sequence (DNA): TGCGCCAGCAGCTTCGACAGTTCCGGAGCTCTGTTTTTT. Residues: CASSFDSSGALFF.

The chain joins TRBV20-1 to TRBJ1-1; D unclear. Germline V gene data show CDR1 as DFQATT and CDR2 as SNEGSKA (reference sequence). V shed 0 bases and J shed 1 base, with 9 bases lying between them. CDR3 length: 14 residues. CDR3 protein: CSARDPVKNTEAFF. In nucleotides, the CDR3 is TGCAGTGCTAGAGATCCGGTAAAGAACACTGAAGCTTTCTTT.

This sequence joins TRBV11-2 and TRBJ2-7; 7 positions agree with TRBD1. Trimming at V came to 4 bases and at J to 1 base, leaving 7 bases not matched to a gene. Germline V gene data show CDR1 as SGHAT and CDR2 as FQNNGV. The CDR3 sequence is 15 residues long. The CDR3 bases are TGTGCCAGCAGCTCGACACAGACAGGGTCCTACGAGCAGTACTTC. Residues: CASSSTQTGSYEQYF.

In this sample, this clonotype turned up many times. As DNA, the CDR3 is TGTGCCATCAAGGGAGGGTATCGACAAAATGGCTACACCTTC. As protein: CAIKGGYRQNGYTF. The chain carries TRBV10-3 and TRBJ1-2; D gene unclear. Per the germline V gene, CDR1 is ENHRY and CDR2 is SYGVKD. This CDR3 region has 14 residues. Trimming removed 7 bases at V and 6 bases at J, with 18 bases between.

The rearrangement uses TRBV7-6 and TRBJ2-7; TRBD1 matches at 8 bases. There are 14 residues in the CDR3. V dropped 5 bases and J dropped 5; count of bases not matched to a gene: 8. Germline V gene sequence: CDR1 SGHVS, CDR2 FNYEAQ. The CDR3: CASSPDPGGNEQYF. Written as DNA, the CDR3 is TGTGCCAGCAGCCCCGACCCAGGGGGCAACGAGCAGTACTTC.

The chain combines TRBV30 with TRBJ1-1, with D possibly being TRBD1 (6 bases). V shed 1 base and J shed 0 bases, with 9 bases lying between them. The CDR3 covers 14 residues. Germline V gives CDR1 GTSNPN, CDR2 SVGIG (reference sequence). The CDR3 region is CAWSEDSMNTEAFF. In DNA form, the CDR3 reads TGTGCCTGGAGTGAGGACAGCATGAACACTGAAGCTTTCTTT. The full variable domain, completed using reference TRBV30 and TRBJ1-1, is SQTIHQWPATLVQPVGSPLSLECTVEGTSNPNLYWYRQAAGRGLQLLFYSVGIGQISSEVPQNLSASRPQDRQFILSSKKLLLSDSGFYLCAWSEDSMNTEAFFGQGTRLTVV.

The chain combines TRBV24-1 with TRBJ2-3, with D perhaps matching TRBD1 (6 bases). The germline V gene has CDR1 KGHDR and CDR2 SFDVKD. The V gene lost 4 bases and the J gene lost 6 bases, with 10 bases spanning the gap. The CDR3 loop spans 13 amino acids. The CDR3 reads CATSEQGSDTQYF. The CDR3, as DNA: TGTGCCACCAGTGAACAGGGCTCGGATACGCAGTATTTT.

V gene TRBV4-2 combines with J gene TRBJ2-7, with D uncertain. CDR1 is LGHNA, CDR2 YNFKEQ, per germline. This CDR3 contains 14 residues. Between the trimmed V and J ends, which lost 0 bases and 5 bases, there was a span of 11 bases. CDR3 in DNA: TGTGCCAGCAGCCAAGATCCTTCCCGCAACGAGCAGTACTTC. This gives the protein CASSQDPSRNEQYF.

This clonotype was recorded at least ten times. The chain employs TRBV5-1 and TRBJ2-3; D not resolved. The CDR3 is 11 amino acids. Germline assignment: CDR1 SGHRS and CDR2 YFSETQ. V shed 1 base and J shed 9 bases, with 6 bases lying between them. For the CDR3, the DNA is TGCGCCAGCAGCTTGTTTGCCACGCAGTATTTT. Translating gives CASSLFATQYF.

This clonotype came up many times. The germline gene is not matched at one end of the junction; a read error may be the cause. The V call is TRBV7-7, the J call TRBJ2-3; D may be TRBD2 (5 bases). The CDR3 has 15 residues. Germline CDR1 and CDR2: SSHAT and FNYEAQ (reference sequence). The CDR3 loop reads CASSPMDLITDTQYF. The CDR3 coding sequence is TGTGCTAGCAGCCCGATGGACTTAATCACAGATACGCAGTATTTT.

This clonotype was seen more than once but under ten times. Here the CDR3 DNA reads TGCAGTGCTAGGGAAGCGGGGGCTACAGATACGCAGTATTTT. Protein product: CSAREAGATDTQYF. The V and J genes are TRBV20-1 and TRBJ2-3; the match to TRBD2 covers 8 bases. Per the germline V gene, CDR1 is DFQATT and CDR2 is SNEGSKA (reference sequence). Unmatched junction bases numbered 5, after V lost 3 bases and J lost 3 bases. This CDR3 is built from 14 residues.

This clonotype was picked up many times. This chain connects TRBV7-8 to TRBJ2-2, with D maybe TRBD1 (5 bases). V gave up 6 bases and J gave up 0 bases, with 11 bases separating them. CDR1 is SGHVS and CDR2 is FQNEAQ in the germline V gene. There are 15 residues in the CDR3. The DNA for the CDR3 is TGTGCCAGCAGGCCGGCAGGGACGAACACCGGGGAGCTGTTTTTT. Translating gives CASRPAGTNTGELFF.

This clonotype was seen ten or more times. The chain carries TRBV7-9 and TRBJ2-7; 9 positions match TRBD1. J gave up 5 bases and V 4 bases, and 15 bases lay outside the gene matches. Germline values: CDR1 SEHNR, CDR2 FQNEAQ (reference sequence). This CDR3 is 17 amino acids long. The CDR3 region has the DNA TGTGCCAGCAGCTCCGAAAAAATCCGGACAGGGGTCAACGAGCAGTACTTC. The encoded protein is CASSSEKIRTGVNEQYF.

The table lists this clonotype with many counts. The V and J genes are TRBV24-1 and TRBJ2-2, with D uncertain. V gave up 0 bases and J gave up 3 bases, with 10 bases separating them. CDR3 length: 16 residues. CDR1 and CDR2 (germline): KGHDR, SFDVKD. The CDR3 coding sequence is TGTGCCACCAGTGATTTGCGTGGGTTGGACACCGGGGAGCTGTTTTTT. The encoded protein is CATSDLRGLDTGELFF.

By share, this clonotype counts as large (0.1 to 1%). The genes are TRBV12-3 or TRBV12-4 and TRBJ1-1; 10 bases are shared with TRBD1. J was trimmed by 3 bases and V by 6 bases; bases with no gene match: 7. This CDR3 is 15 amino acids long. The CDR3 protein is CASSPTGGPDTEAFF. CDR3 bases: TGTGCCAGCAGCCCGACAGGGGGCCCGGACACTGAAGCTTTCTTT.

This clonotype was detected a few times. Given a much more abundant clone one base away, this may be a read error. The chain combines TRBV11-3 with TRBJ2-1; a possible D gene is TRBD1 (5 bases). The CDR3 totals 12 residues. The germline CDR1 and CDR2 sequences are SGHNT and YENEEA. The CDR3 spells CVSSLVQGKQFF. CDR3 in DNA: TGTGTCAGCAGCTTAGTTCAGGGAAAGCAGTTCTTC.

This clonotype was counted between two and nine times. The gene calls are TRBV7-9 and TRBJ2-5, with no clear D. CDR3 size: 17 residues. The V end was cut by 6 bases, the J end by 6 bases, with 26 bases between. The V gene's germline CDR1 is SEHNR and CDR2 FQNEAQ (reference sequence). CDR3 region: CASSLKWPPTDKKTQYF. The CDR3 DNA follows: TGTGCCAGCAGTCTCAAGTGGCCCCCAACAGACAAAAAGACCCAGTACTTC.